This TCR beta chain was captured by sequencing in a study of CD8+ T cells in alopecia areata. The study's findings and limits: An increase in clonality over normal scalp was evident in lesional scalp, especially alopecia totalis/universalis. TCRs were shared less clearly across patients than in mice, possibly for HLA-related reasons. Sequence data from scalp samples additionally include resident alphabeta T cells of normal skin.

Using a FACSAria, the CD4+ and CD8+ T cells were sorted from the PBMCs. Reverse transcribed after extraction, RNA yielded cDNA as the sequencing template. Data came from immunoSEQ multiplex PCR; TCRdb stores just in-frame clones and leaves some out. The sample consists of 90,000 to 130,000 clones, around 59% of them appearing once. Comments on this clone: Its antigen remains unidentified.

CDR1 is SGHVS and CDR2 is FQNEAQ in the germline V gene. This CDR3 is built from 20 residues. V was shortened by 4 bases and J by 6 bases, with 33 bases between the two germline ends. The sample consisted of CD8+ T cells sorted from blood. The clonotype originates from a human donor in good health. The chain employs TRBV7-8 and TRBJ1-2, with a possible D match to TRBD1 (6 bases). Written as DNA, the CDR3 is TGTGCCAGCAGCTCCCCGAGTTGGGGGGGCGGGTGGAGTTGGGAGAATGGCTACACCTTC. As protein: CASSSPSWGGGWSWENGYTF.